What follows is one T cell receptor (beta chain) and its context. The antigen remains unidentified. These data originate in a study of cytotoxic CD8 clonotypes in ibrutinib-treated CLL. V dropped 6 bases and J dropped 6; count of bases not matched to a gene: 8. Germline loops: CDR1 LNHDA, CDR2 SQIVND (reference sequence). This CDR3 has 15 amino acids. The study's findings and limits: Public clonotypes occurred uncommonly; on treatment, they contracted or remained stable. Clonality (at baseline) was higher than in age-matched healthy donors and tracked circulating CD8+ T-cell counts.

Investigators sourced approximately 2 micrograms of genomic DNA from cryopreserved PBMCs for TCR beta libraries. TCRdb's copy holds only in-frame clones and misses some; the assay was immunoSEQ multiplex PCR. The sample holds some 200,000 clones, more than 70% seen once. The genes are TRBV19 and TRBJ1-5; 10 bases fit TRBD1. This sequence was found in a human donor with chronic lymphocytic leukemia. The sample in question was PBMCs, obtained after 12 months of ibrutinib treatment. The chain's CDR3 is CASSLDRGWVQPQHF. In DNA, the CDR3 is TGTGCCAGTAGCCTGGACAGGGGGTGGGTTCAGCCCCAGCATTTT.